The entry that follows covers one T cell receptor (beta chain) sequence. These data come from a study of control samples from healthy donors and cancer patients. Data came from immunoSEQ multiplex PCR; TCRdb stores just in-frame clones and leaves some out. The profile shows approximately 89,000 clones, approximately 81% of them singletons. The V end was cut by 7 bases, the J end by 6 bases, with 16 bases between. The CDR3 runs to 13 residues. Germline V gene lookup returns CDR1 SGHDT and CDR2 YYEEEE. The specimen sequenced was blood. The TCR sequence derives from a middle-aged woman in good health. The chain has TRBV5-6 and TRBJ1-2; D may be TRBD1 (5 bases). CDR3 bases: TGTGCCAGCGGGTCCGTTGGAGGGGATGGCTACACCTTC. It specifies CASGSVGGDGYTF.